Listed here is a single T cell receptor (beta chain). Its cognate antigen is unknown. This sample is part of a study of lymphopenia after photon versus proton radiotherapy. The repertoire was sequenced with immunoSEQ multiplex PCR; TCRdb's copy has only in-frame clones and lacks some. The sample yields about 24,000 clones, about 80% seen once. Notes on the study in general: Proton therapy kept repertoires fairly stable, unlike photons, which gained effector/memory cells. Better survival with proton therapy was suggested as possible, not demonstrated. After lymphocyte nadir, photon-treated repertoires showed oligoclonal expansion, especially CD8+ Temra. A bigger post-nadir fall in TCR diversity correlated inversely with survival time in deceased patients.

Sequencing was performed on peripheral blood, taken from a patient treated with photon-based radiotherapy. The receptor was isolated from a man aged 35 to 55 with gastric cancer.

Written as DNA, the CDR3 is TGTGCCAGCAGCTCCAGCGGGGGGCGCACAGATACGCAGTATTTT. Translating gives CASSSSGGRTDTQYF. This sequence joins TRBV7-3 and TRBJ2-3; 9 positions match TRBD2. The CDR3 spans 15 residues. Looked up from germline, CDR1 is SGHTA and CDR2 is FQGTGA. V shed 4 bases, J shed 1 base, and the junction held 3 bases outside the gene matches. Variable domain in full (rest from reference TRBV7-3 and TRBJ2-3): GAGVSQTPSNKVTEKGKYVELRCDPISGHTALYWYRQSLGQGPEFLIYFQGTGAADDSGLPNDRFFAVRPEGSVSTLKIQRTERGDSAVYLCASSSSGGRTDTQYFGPGTRLTVL.